The 26 T cell receptor beta chains given below trace back to one sample, sequenced in a study of CD8 T cells in Susac syndrome. Random hexamers primed reverse transcription of about 0.5 to 1 ug RNA. MiXCR, run by TCRdb on the immunoSEQ multiplex PCR reads, gives a single entry per CDR3 protein. The data show about 430,000 distinct CDR3 sequences, approximately 85% seen once. The sample taken for sequencing was CD8+ T cells from PBMCs. Receptors originate from a human donor with multiple sclerosis.

The V call is TRBV7-6, the J call TRBJ1-5; 7 bases agree with TRBD1. The CDR3 runs to 15 residues. Germline CDR1 and CDR2: SGHVS and FNYEAQ. The J segment lost 3 bases and the V segment lost 5 bases, leaving 7 bases of the junction unmatched. The CDR3 nucleotides read TGTGCCAGCAGCGTAGGGACAGCGTTCAATCAGCCCCAGCATTTT. Its protein is CASSVGTAFNQPQHF.

V and J are TRBV3-1 and TRBJ2-3; 10 nucleotides align to TRBD2. This CDR3 region has 15 residues. Germline values: CDR1 LGHDT, CDR2 YNNKEL (reference sequence). After removal of 2 bases from V and 2 bases from J, the junction contained 1 base not matched to a gene. The chain's CDR3 is CASSQTSGTTDTQYF. The CDR3 coding sequence is TGTGCCAGCAGCCAAACTAGCGGGACCACAGATACGCAGTATTTT.

This rearrangement joins TRBV3-1 to TRBJ2-1; D is ambiguous. Germline lookup yields CDR1 LGHDT and CDR2 YNNKEL (reference sequence). The CDR3 totals 13 residues. The ends were cut back, 3 bases at V and 8 bases at J, with 11 bases in the middle. CDR3 sequence reads: CASSHLIGDEQFF. The CDR3 coding sequence is TGTGCCAGCAGCCACTTAATTGGGGATGAGCAGTTCTTC.

The chain links TRBV7-3 to TRBJ1-1; maybe TRBD1 (6 bases). The CDR3 extends over 15 amino acids. The ends were cut back, 5 bases at V and 0 bases at J, with 13 bases in the middle. In germline, CDR1 is SGHTA, CDR2 FQGTGA. CDR3 sequence reads: CASSLAQGLNTEAFF. The CDR3 nucleotides read TGTGCCAGCAGCCTCGCCCAGGGGCTGAACACTGAAGCTTTCTTT.

The chain recombines TRBV7-8 with TRBJ2-3, with a weak D call TRBD1 (5 bases). Trimming shortened V by 7 bases and J by 4 bases, and 18 bases separated the two germline ends. Germline CDR1 is SGHVS and CDR2 is FQNEAQ. CDR3 length: 15 amino acids. This chain's CDR3 is CASNIQVSPADTQYF. Here the CDR3 DNA reads TGTGCCAGCAACATACAGGTATCTCCCGCAGATACGCAGTATTTT.

The chain carries TRBV7-8 and TRBJ1-1; 7 positions agree with TRBD1. V shed 6 bases, J shed 0 bases, and the junction held 19 bases outside the gene matches. The CDR3 is made up of 19 amino acids. Germline lookup yields CDR1 SGHVS and CDR2 FQNEAQ. Written as DNA, the CDR3 is TGTGCCAGCAGGCCTTCTCTCGCGAGGGGGCGGCAAATGAACACTGAAGCTTTCTTT. Encoded protein: CASRPSLARGRQMNTEAFF.

The chain uses TRBV11-2 and TRBJ2-5; the D is unclear. The CDR3 is made up of 14 amino acids. V was clipped by 3 bases and J by 4 bases, with 12 bases between them. In germline, CDR1 is SGHAT, CDR2 FQNNGV. The CDR3: CASSLSKGGETQYF. CDR3 bases: TGTGCCAGCAGCTTGTCTAAGGGTGGAGAGACCCAGTACTTC.

The chain links TRBV5-4 to TRBJ1-1; weak D call: TRBD1 (6 bases). The CDR3 has 17 residues. CDR1 is SGHNT, CDR2 YYREEE, per germline (reference sequence). V lost 1 base and J 5 bases, leaving 21 bases between the germline ends. Written as DNA, the CDR3 is TGTGCCAGCAGCTTGTGGGGGATTGGGGGCGAAGATACTGAAGCTTTCTTT. Translation: CASSLWGIGGEDTEAFF.

The rearrangement links TRBV19 to TRBJ2-1; 9 nucleotides agree with TRBD1. The CDR3 sequence is 16 residues long. J gave up 0 bases and V 5 bases, and 5 bases lay outside the gene matches. Germline-derived CDR1 and CDR2 are LNHDA and SQIVND (reference sequence). The CDR3: CASSPTGGISYNEQFF. The CDR3 DNA is TGTGCCAGTAGTCCGACAGGGGGAATCTCCTACAATGAGCAGTTCTTC.

The rearrangement joins TRBV9 to TRBJ1-2, with D tentatively TRBD1 (5 bases). With 0 bases removed from V and 4 bases from J, the gap between germline ends came to 16 bases. This CDR3 spans 16 amino acids. Germline V lookup: CDR1 SGDLS, CDR2 YYNGEE. The CDR3 sequence: CASSVGPTGPPYGYTF. The CDR3 coding sequence is TGTGCCAGCAGCGTAGGGCCAACAGGTCCCCCCTATGGCTACACCTTC. Full variable domain (outside the CDR3, taken from reference TRBV9 and TRBJ1-2): DSGVTQTPKHLITATGQRVTLRCSPRSGDLSVYWYQQSLDQGLQFLIQYYNGEERAKGNILERFSAQQFPDLHSELNLSSLELGDSALYFCASSVGPTGPPYGYTFGSGTRLTVV.

The gene calls are TRBV7-2 and TRBJ2-1, with 7 bases matching TRBD2. Germline values: CDR1 SGHTA, CDR2 FQGNSA. The ends lost 3 bases at V and 3 bases at J; junction bases unmatched: 5. This CDR3 spans 15 amino acids. The CDR3 loop is CASSFTSELYNEQFF. CDR3 DNA sequence: TGTGCCAGCAGCTTTACTAGCGAACTCTACAATGAGCAGTTCTTC.

The chain employs TRBV7-9 and TRBJ2-7; maybe TRBD1 (5 bases). Germline values: CDR1 SEHNR, CDR2 FQNEAQ (reference sequence). Trimming took off 5 bases at V and 2 bases at J, with 16 bases between the two ends. This CDR3 is 15 amino acids long. Here the CDR3 reads CASSPQGSSTYEQYF. For the CDR3, the DNA is TGTGCCAGCAGCCCGCAGGGTTCGAGTACCTACGAGCAGTACTTC.

The V call is TRBV7-2, the J call TRBJ1-2; no firm D call. Germline values: CDR1 SGHTA, CDR2 FQGNSA. Trimming took off 2 bases at V and 6 bases at J, with 10 bases between the two ends. This CDR3 has 13 amino acids. This chain's CDR3 is CASSLRPGNGYTF. The CDR3 nucleotides read TGTGCCAGCAGCTTACGGCCGGGAAATGGCTACACCTTC.

This chain joins TRBV11-2 and TRBJ2-7, with D maybe TRBD2 (5 bases). CDR1 SGHAT and CDR2 FQNNGV come from the germline V gene. With 4 bases removed from V and 0 bases from J, the gap between germline ends came to 10 bases. There are 14 residues in the CDR3. The CDR3 reads CASSSSGASYEQYF. The DNA of the CDR3 is TGTGCCAGCAGCTCGAGCGGAGCCTCCTACGAGCAGTACTTC.

The J gene is TRBJ2-2, the V gene TRBV2, with a tentative D call TRBD2 (6 bases). V was trimmed by 4 bases and J by 5 bases, leaving 17 bases between them. The CDR3 spans 16 residues. Germline-derived CDR1 and CDR2 are SNHLY and FYNNEI. In DNA, the CDR3 is TGTGCCAGCAGTGCAACGGAGGGCCGGTTAACCGGGGAGCTGTTTTTT. The encoded protein is CASSATEGRLTGELFF.

The J gene is TRBJ2-1, the V gene TRBV6-5; TRBD2 aligns across 13 bases. This CDR3 has 14 residues. The V gene's germline CDR1 is MNHEY and CDR2 SVGAGI. The ends lost 5 bases at V and 6 bases at J; junction bases unmatched: 1. Here the CDR3 reads CASSTSGGANEQFF. The DNA of the CDR3 is TGTGCCAGCAGTACTAGCGGGGGGGCCAATGAGCAGTTCTTC.

The chain recombines TRBV27 with TRBJ2-7; D not certain. V lost 3 bases to trimming and J lost 2 bases, with 8 bases between them. This CDR3 has 13 amino acids. In germline, CDR1 is MNHEY, CDR2 SMNVEV (reference sequence). As DNA, the CDR3 is TGTGCCAGCAGTTTTGGCCAGACCTACGAGCAGTACTTC. Its translation is CASSFGQTYEQYF.

Regarding this clonotype: One end of the junction is discordant with germline, which a read error may explain. The V and J genes are TRBV2 and TRBJ2-1; D gene unclear. The CDR3 is made up of 14 amino acids. Germline values: CDR1 SNHLY, CDR2 FYNNEI. Written as DNA, the CDR3 is TGTGCCAGCAGTGAAGGGATCTCCTGCAATGAGCAGTTCTTC. It yields the protein CASSEGISCNEQFF.

This CDR3 is CAIPRYRTGELFF. The CDR3 DNA sequence: TGTGCCATCCCTCGGTATAGGACCGGGGAGCTGTTTTTT. The chain recombines TRBV10-3 with TRBJ2-2; D gene uncertain. This CDR3 is 13 amino acids long. The V end was cut by 8 bases, the J end by 5 bases, with 12 bases between. CDR1 and CDR2 (germline): ENHRY, SYGVKD.

The V gene is TRBV7-9, the J gene TRBJ2-3, with a possible D match to TRBD2 (6 bases). This CDR3 contains 15 residues. Germline CDR1 and CDR2: SEHNR and FQNEAQ (reference sequence). Trimming took off 5 bases at V and 6 bases at J, with 18 bases between the two ends. The CDR3 spells CASSLRDAGPDTQYF. CDR3 in DNA: TGTGCCAGCAGCCTGCGGGACGCCGGGCCGGATACGCAGTATTTT.

This rearrangement joins TRBV5-6 to TRBJ2-7; D might be TRBD1 or TRBD2, each matching 5 bases. The CDR3 consists of 15 residues. Trimming stripped 4 bases from V and 1 base from J, with 15 bases between. From germline, CDR1 is SGHDT and CDR2 YYEEEE. CDR3 region: CASSGKTEGSYEQYF. CDR3 in DNA: TGTGCCAGCAGCGGGAAGACAGAGGGGTCCTACGAGCAGTACTTC.

The chain uses TRBV27 and TRBJ1-1; 9 bases match TRBD1. The CDR3 is 15 residues long. V was clipped by 5 bases and J by 2 bases; unmatched bases: 6. Looked up from germline, CDR1 is MNHEY and CDR2 is SMNVEV (reference sequence). CDR3 DNA: TGTGCCAGCAGTGCCGGGACAGGGTTCAACACTGAAGCTTTCTTT. Translation gives CASSAGTGFNTEAFF.

The V gene is TRBV30, the J gene TRBJ2-7, with D unclear. Germline CDR1 reads GTSNPN; CDR2 reads SVGIG (reference sequence). This CDR3 has 13 residues. The V and J ends lost 2 bases and 5 bases respectively, with 13 bases between them. CDR3 coding DNA: TGTGCCTGGAGTAAGGGTGTTTCCGACGAGCAGTACTTC. It specifies CAWSKGVSDEQYF.

The chain carries TRBV6-5 and TRBJ2-1, with no clear D. Germline assignment: CDR1 MNHEY and CDR2 SVGAGI. Trimming removed 0 bases at V and 2 bases at J, with 8 bases between. The CDR3 covers 15 residues. CDR3: CASSYSGTAYNEQFF. As DNA, the CDR3 is TGTGCCAGCAGTTACTCCGGAACGGCCTACAATGAGCAGTTCTTC.

The chain joins TRBV27 to TRBJ1-1; TRBD1 matches 7 bases. The CDR3 totals 17 residues. The germline CDR1 and CDR2 sequences are MNHEY and SMNVEV (reference sequence). With 4 bases clipped from V and 0 bases from J, the junction kept 11 bases outside the gene matches. CDR3 amino acids: CASSYITLTGMNTEAFF. CDR3 in DNA: TGTGCCAGCAGTTATATAACCCTGACAGGGATGAACACTGAAGCTTTCTTT.

The genes are TRBV6-1 and TRBJ2-4; TRBD2 matches 7 bases. V shed 8 bases, J shed 8 bases, and the junction held 3 bases outside the gene matches. The germline V gene has CDR1 MNHNS and CDR2 SASEGT. The CDR3 spans 11 residues. The CDR3 DNA is TGTGCCAGCGGGAGGGGAGACATTCAGTACTTC. It codes for CASGRGDIQYF.